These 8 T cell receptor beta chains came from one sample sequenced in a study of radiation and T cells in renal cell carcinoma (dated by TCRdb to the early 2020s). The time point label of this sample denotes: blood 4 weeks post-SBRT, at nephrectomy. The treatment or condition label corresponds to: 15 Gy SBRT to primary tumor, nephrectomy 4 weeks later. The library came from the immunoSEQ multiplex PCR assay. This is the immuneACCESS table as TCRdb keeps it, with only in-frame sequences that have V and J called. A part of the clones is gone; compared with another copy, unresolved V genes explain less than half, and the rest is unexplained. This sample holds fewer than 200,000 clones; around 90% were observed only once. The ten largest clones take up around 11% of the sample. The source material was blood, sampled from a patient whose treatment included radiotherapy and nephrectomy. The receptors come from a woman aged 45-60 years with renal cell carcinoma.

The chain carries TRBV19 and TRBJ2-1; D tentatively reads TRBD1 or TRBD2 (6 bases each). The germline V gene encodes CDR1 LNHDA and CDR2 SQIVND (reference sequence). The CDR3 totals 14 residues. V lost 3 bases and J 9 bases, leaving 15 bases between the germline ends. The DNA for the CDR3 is TGTGCCAGTAGTATCGGCGGGGTAGGGGGTGAGCAGTTCTTC. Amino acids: CASSIGGVGGEQFF.

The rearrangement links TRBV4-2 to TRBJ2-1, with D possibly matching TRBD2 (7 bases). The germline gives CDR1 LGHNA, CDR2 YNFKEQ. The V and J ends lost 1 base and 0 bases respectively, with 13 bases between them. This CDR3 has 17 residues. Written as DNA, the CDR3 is TGTGCCAGCAGCCAAGGAGAGGGGGGGGGCTCCTACAATGAGCAGTTCTTC. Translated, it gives CASSQGEGGGSYNEQFF.

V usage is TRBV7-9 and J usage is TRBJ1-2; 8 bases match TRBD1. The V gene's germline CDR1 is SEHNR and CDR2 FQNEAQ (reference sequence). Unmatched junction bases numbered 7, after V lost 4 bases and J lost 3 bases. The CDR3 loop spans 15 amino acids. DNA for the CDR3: TGTGCCAGCAGCTATGGACAGGGAAACCACTATGGCTACACCTTC. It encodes CASSYGQGNHYGYTF.

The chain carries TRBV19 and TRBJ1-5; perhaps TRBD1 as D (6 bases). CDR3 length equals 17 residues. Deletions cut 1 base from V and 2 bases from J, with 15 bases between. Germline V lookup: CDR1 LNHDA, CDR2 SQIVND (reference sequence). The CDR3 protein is CASSIGGGGYGNQPQHF. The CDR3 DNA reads TGTGCCAGTAGTATAGGTGGTGGGGGCTACGGCAATCAGCCCCAGCATTTT.

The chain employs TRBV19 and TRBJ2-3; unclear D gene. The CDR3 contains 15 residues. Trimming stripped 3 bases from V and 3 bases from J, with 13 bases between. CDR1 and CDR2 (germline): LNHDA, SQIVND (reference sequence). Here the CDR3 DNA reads TGTGCCAGTAGTATGGCTGTCGGTCTGACAGATACGCAGTATTTT. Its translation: CASSMAVGLTDTQYF.

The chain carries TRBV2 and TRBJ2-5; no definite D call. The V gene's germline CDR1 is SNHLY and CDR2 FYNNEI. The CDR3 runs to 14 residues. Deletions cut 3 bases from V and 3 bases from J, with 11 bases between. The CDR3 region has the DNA TGTGCCAGCAGTGAGGGCTCGCTAAAAGAGACCCAGTACTTC. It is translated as CASSEGSLKETQYF.

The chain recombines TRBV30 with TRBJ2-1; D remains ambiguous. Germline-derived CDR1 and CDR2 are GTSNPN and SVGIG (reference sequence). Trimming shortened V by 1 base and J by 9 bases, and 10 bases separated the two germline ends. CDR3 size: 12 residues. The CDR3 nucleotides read TGTGCCTGGAGTGAACAGCATAGTGAGCAGTTCTTC. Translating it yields CAWSEQHSEQFF.

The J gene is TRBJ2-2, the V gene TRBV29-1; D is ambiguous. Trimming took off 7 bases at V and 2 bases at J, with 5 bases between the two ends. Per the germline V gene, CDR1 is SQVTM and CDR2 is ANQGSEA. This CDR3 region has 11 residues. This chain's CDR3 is CSAGNTGELFF. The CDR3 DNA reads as TGCAGCGCCGGCAACACCGGGGAGCTGTTTTTT.